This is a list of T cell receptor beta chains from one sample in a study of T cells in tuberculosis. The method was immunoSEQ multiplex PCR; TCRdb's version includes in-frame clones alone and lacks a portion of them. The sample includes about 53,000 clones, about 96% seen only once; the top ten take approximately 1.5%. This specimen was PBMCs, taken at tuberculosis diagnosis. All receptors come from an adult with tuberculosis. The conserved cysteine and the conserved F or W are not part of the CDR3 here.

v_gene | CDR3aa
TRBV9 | ASSVINRLNTEAF
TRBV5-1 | ASSLGQSFTDTQY
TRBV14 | ASSSRDRGYEQY
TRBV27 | ASKTGSYNSPLH
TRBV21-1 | ASKRTYQETQY
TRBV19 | ASSLPLAAANTGELF
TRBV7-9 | ASSLTSYEQY
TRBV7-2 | ASSLVLTGVGNTIY
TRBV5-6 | ASSFMVVGGSTDTQY
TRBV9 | ASSKPTENEQF
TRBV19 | ASSRDLYNEQF
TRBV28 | ASRDPGGGMNTRAF
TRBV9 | ASSVERGGVRAQF
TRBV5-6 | ASSLTGVEQY
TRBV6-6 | ATRTGEAF
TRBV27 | ASSPASGFAGELF
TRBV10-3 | AISELAGLYNEQF
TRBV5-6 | ASWVQGVRSPLH
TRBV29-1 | SVAPGQGNYGYT
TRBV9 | ASSVEGTGYNSPLH
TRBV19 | ASRPSTGPNYGYT
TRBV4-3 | ASSQDVFGSRTGELF
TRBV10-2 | ASSHTGTDYGYT
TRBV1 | TSSGGTSGSDEQF
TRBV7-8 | ASSLAPGEGYGYT
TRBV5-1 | ASSLRLLQQETQY
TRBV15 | ATSRVTGARYNEQF
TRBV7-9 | ASSSQQGTYEQY
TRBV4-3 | ASSRNHRGVYNEQF
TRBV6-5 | ASSYSTLGQGQY
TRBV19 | ASGPTADGSNQPQH
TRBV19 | ASSISGNSGNTIY